This T cell receptor (beta chain) originates from a study of cytotoxic CD8 clonotypes in ibrutinib-treated CLL (dated by TCRdb to about 2021). Regarding the research as a whole: The cohort had over ten relapsed/refractory and roughly 15 treatment-naive patients; 17 were IGHV unmutated. Response samples were obtained after a median of approximately twelve months of treatment, with a range of about 6 to 40 months. Cryopreserved peripheral blood mononuclear cells were collected before treatment, at response, and at either disease progression or sustained remission. Every remission and progressive disease sample was obtained while ibrutinib was still being received by the patients. An average of roughly 270,000 productive templates and 94,082 productive rearrangements was obtained per sample. Responses were partial in roughly 25 patients and complete in 2; after median approximately 66 months follow-up, about 14 stayed in remission and roughly twelve progressed. Of the roughly 86 people in the trial, about two dozen had longitudinal samples available.

A MiSeq instrument was used for deep resolution sequencing, which targeted depths ranging from 1 in 1 million up to 1 in 200,000 T cells, with coverage averaging 10x for each clonotype. The immunoSEQ hsTCRB Kit was used to generate TCR beta libraries. For the original study's pipeline: The data were analyzed with ImmunoSEQ Analyzer and ImmunoSEQ Data Assistant, and V, D and J gene assignments followed IMGT definitions. Clonality was computed as one minus normalized Shannon entropy of productive rearrangement frequencies, ranging from 0 to 1. Public clonotype analysis was restricted to overrepresented clonotypes comprising at least 0.05% of each patient's repertoire. Repertoires from about a dozen age-matched healthy donors in immuneACCESS were used as clonality controls. Held by TCRdb, this immuneACCESS table contains in-frame sequences only and omits some clones. Under half of the omission traces to an unresolved V gene where checked; the cause of the rest is unknown. That table is the source of V, J and clone size, and D and trimming were worked out from the DNA. This sample is represented by 70,000 to 85,000 clones; around 84% of them were singletons. The biggest ten clones account for more than 7.5% of the sample.

The full study reports these points: At baseline, clonality was higher than in age-matched healthy donors and showed a strong correlation with circulating CD8+ T-cell counts. Public clonotypes were rare and either shrank or stayed stable during treatment, and the rise in clonality at ibrutinib response reflected expansion of private clonotypes. Sampling times were not matched between sustained-remission and progressing patients, and lymph node repertoires were not studied. An increase in clonality was observed at ibrutinib response, with clonality remaining stable during sustained remission and falling back toward baseline at progression.

In light of the paper, this sample's time point label describes: progressive disease on ibrutinib. For TCR beta library preparation, approximately 2.2 micrograms of genomic DNA were isolated from cryopreserved PBMCs. Longitudinal blood samples from CLL patients on ibrutinib monotherapy underwent high-throughput TCR beta sequencing. The patients took part in an open-label, single-center phase 2 trial of ibrutinib monotherapy. A note on this clone: The antigen this receptor binds is unknown. No qualities accompany the bases; no much larger clone lies one base away.

Including the terminal cysteine and phenylalanine, the CDR3 comprises 16 residues. The only DNA kept is the CDR3, 48 bases in frame from the first base. V loses 1 base, J loses 5 bases, and the germline ends lie 15 bases apart. CDR1 and CDR2 (MGHRA, YSYEKL) derive from the germline V gene. The chain was built from TRBV4-1 and TRBJ2-1, with the D assignment possibly TRBD1 or TRBD2, given 5 matching bases for each. The material sequenced was PBMCs, taken at disease progression, from a patient treated with ibrutinib. This TCR was recovered from a human donor with chronic lymphocytic leukemia. The encoded CDR3 is CASSQGRARANNEQFF. The base sequence is TGCGCCAGCAGCCAAGGGCGGGCCAGGGCCAACAATGAGCAGTTCTTC.